The 29 T cell receptor beta chains below were found in one sample sequenced in a study of Ad26.COV2.S vaccination and SARS-CoV-2 variants. Treatment defined: about 20 received Ad26.COV2.S at low or high dose, single or two shots; 5 received placebo; per-sample allocation not given. Day 63 following the first vaccine or placebo injection was when the samples were taken. Profiling relied on immunoSEQ multiplex PCR, and the TCRdb table lists in-frame clones only, not all of them. The sample consists of a few hundred thousand clones, roughly 90% of them appearing once. The sample was peripheral blood, taken in a trial of Ad26.COV2.S vaccine versus placebo. Receptors originate from a person aged 18-65 years who received the Ad26.COV2.S COVID-19 vaccine or a placebo.

This chain connects TRBV5-5 to TRBJ1-4, with D tentatively TRBD1 (6 bases). The CDR3 extends over 15 amino acids. Germline lookup yields CDR1 SGHKS and CDR2 YYEKEE (reference sequence). V was cut by 4 bases and J by 0 bases, with 10 bases left in between. CDR3 in DNA: TGTGCCAGCAGCCTAGGACAGTCAACTAATGAAAAACTGTTTTTT. This translates into CASSLGQSTNEKLFF.

The chain couples TRBV9 to TRBJ2-7; 8 nucleotides agree with TRBD1. Looked up from germline, CDR1 is SGDLS and CDR2 is YYNGEE. The CDR3 sequence is 14 residues long. The ends lost 0 bases at V and 3 bases at J; junction bases unmatched: 2. The CDR3 sequence is CASSVGGTGYEQYF. The CDR3 coding sequence is TGTGCCAGCAGCGTAGGAGGGACAGGCTACGAGCAGTACTTC.

The chain uses TRBV6-5 and TRBJ2-2; 7 bases match TRBD1. V lost 2 bases, J lost 8 bases, and 11 bases stayed unmatched. Germline CDR1 is MNHEY and CDR2 is SVGAGI. This CDR3 has 16 amino acids. CDR3 sequence (DNA): TGTGCCAGCAGTTACGGACCGACAGGGACCCGTGGGGAGCTGTTTTTT. This sequence encodes CASSYGPTGTRGELFF.

The gene calls are TRBV6-4 and TRBJ2-5; 8 bases agree with TRBD1. The CDR3 length is 17 residues. Germline V gives CDR1 MRHNA, CDR2 SNTAGT. J gave up 4 bases and V 6 bases, and 16 bases lay outside the gene matches. The CDR3 bases are TGTGCCAGCAGCTGCACTTTCACACGGACAGGGAGAGAGACCCAGTACTTC. This sequence encodes CASSCTFTRTGRETQYF.

This clone was seen just once. The chain joins TRBV2 to TRBJ2-5; TRBD2 agrees at 8 bases. V shed 5 bases and J 2 bases; nucleotides not matched to a gene: 7. Germline V CDR1 and CDR2: SNHLY, FYNNEI. The CDR3 has 15 amino acids. The CDR3 sequence is CASSRGGTPQETQYF. The CDR3 DNA sequence: TGTGCCAGCAGTCGCGGGGGGACACCTCAAGAGACCCAGTACTTC.

V gene TRBV7-9 combines with J gene TRBJ2-7; D may be TRBD1 (5 bases). V lost 1 base to trimming and J lost 6 bases, with 10 bases between them. The CDR3 is 13 amino acids. Germline V gives CDR1 SEHNR, CDR2 FQNEAQ (reference sequence). The CDR3 DNA reads TGTGCCAGCAGCTTAGGGGGCCCCGGCGAGCAGTACTTC. It encodes CASSLGGPGEQYF.

The rearrangement links TRBV5-4 to TRBJ2-7; D may be TRBD2 (5 bases). Germline CDR1 and CDR2: SGHNT and YYREEE (reference sequence). The length of the CDR3 is 13 residues. Trimming pared 1 base from V and 7 bases from J, leaving 12 bases between. CDR3 sequence: CASSLIPGGEQYF. CDR3 bases: TGTGCCAGCAGCTTGATTCCGGGCGGGGAGCAGTACTTC.

This chain connects TRBV19 to TRBJ2-5; 9 nucleotides align to TRBD1. Germline V lookup: CDR1 LNHDA, CDR2 SQIVND (reference sequence). J gave up 4 bases and V 10 bases, and 13 bases lay outside the gene matches. This CDR3 has 15 amino acids. This CDR3 reads CATQGAGVAGETQYF. DNA for the CDR3: TGTGCCACACAGGGGGCTGGGGTCGCAGGAGAGACCCAGTACTTC.

The V call is TRBV12-3 or TRBV12-4, the J call TRBJ2-7; D tentatively fits TRBD1 or TRBD2 (5 bases each). Trimming cost V 5 bases and J 5 bases, with 7 bases left between them. The CDR3 covers 11 residues. This CDR3 reads CASSVGHEQYF. In nucleotides, the CDR3 is TGTGCCAGCAGTGTGGGACACGAGCAGTACTTC.

The V call is TRBV27, the J call TRBJ2-7; D unclear. The CDR3 loop spans 13 amino acids. The V and J ends lost 2 bases and 3 bases respectively, with 8 bases between them. Germline CDR1 reads MNHEY; CDR2 reads SMNVEV (reference sequence). CDR3 region: CASSLRLHYEQYF. The CDR3 bases are TGTGCCAGCAGTTTACGACTTCACTACGAGCAGTACTTC.

This chain joins TRBV19 and TRBJ2-1; D remains ambiguous. Germline values: CDR1 LNHDA, CDR2 SQIVND (reference sequence). V was trimmed by 8 bases and J by 9 bases, leaving 17 bases between them. The CDR3 length is 13 residues. CDR3 coding DNA: TGTGCCAGTCCCAAAGAAGGAGCAGGTGAGCAGTTCTTC. Translated, it gives CASPKEGAGEQFF.

V gene TRBV27 combines with J gene TRBJ2-2, with 12 nucleotides matching TRBD1. The CDR3 extends over 16 amino acids. Germline CDR1 and CDR2: MNHEY and SMNVEV (reference sequence). V trimming: 6 bases; J trimming: 2 bases; junction bases outside the gene matches: 4. The CDR3 spells CASRPGQGANTGELFF. In DNA form, the CDR3 reads TGTGCCAGCAGACCGGGACAGGGGGCCAACACCGGGGAGCTGTTTTTT.

The rearrangement joins TRBV18 to TRBJ2-4; 10 nucleotides agree with TRBD1. Germline V gene data show CDR1 as KGHSH and CDR2 as LQKENI. Losses at the gene ends were 5 bases for V and 15 bases for J; bases not matched to a gene: 10. The CDR3 consists of 13 residues. The DNA for the CDR3 is TGTGCCAGCTCAGTCGGACAGGGGGAAGCGGGGTACTTC. Its protein product is CASSVGQGEAGYF.

This clone has more than one count but fewer than ten. J is TRBJ2-6 and V is TRBV27, with TRBD1 matching 11 bases. The V and J ends lost 6 bases and 3 bases, in that order; junction bases with no gene match: 7. Germline loops: CDR1 MNHEY, CDR2 SMNVEV (reference sequence). The CDR3 runs to 17 residues. CDR3 protein: CASSRTDRGLGANVLTF. The CDR3 DNA sequence: TGTGCCAGCAGCCGAACGGACAGGGGGCTTGGGGCCAACGTCCTGACTTTC. The full variable domain, its missing parts supplied by reference TRBV27 and TRBJ2-6, is EAQVTQNPRYLITVTGKKLTVTCSQNMNHEYMSWYRQDPGLGLRQIYYSMNVEVTDKGDVPEGYKVSRKEKRNFPLILESPSPNQTSLYFCASSRTDRGLGANVLTFGAGSRLTVL.

V usage is TRBV6-5 and J usage is TRBJ1-2, with 8 bases matching TRBD1. This CDR3 region has 14 residues. Germline trimming cut 6 bases from V and 6 bases from J; bases unmatched to any gene: 9. Looked up from germline, CDR1 is MNHEY and CDR2 is SVGAGI. The CDR3, as DNA: TGTGCCAGCAGCAGGACAGGGCGAAGAGATGGCTACACCTTC. It specifies CASSRTGRRDGYTF.

The chain joins TRBV7-9 to TRBJ2-3, with a tentative D call TRBD2 (6 bases). V was pared by 4 bases and J by 4 bases, with 21 bases between. The CDR3 spans 17 residues. Per the germline V gene, CDR1 is SEHNR and CDR2 is FQNEAQ (reference sequence). The CDR3 coding sequence is TGTGCCAGCAGCTACTACTGGGACTCCCCTCAGGCAGATACGCAGTATTTT. Amino acids: CASSYYWDSPQADTQYF.

The gene calls are TRBV27 and TRBJ1-2; TRBD1 is a possible D gene (5 bases). Germline CDR1 reads MNHEY; CDR2 reads SMNVEV (reference sequence). This CDR3 is built from 15 residues. The ends were cut back, 0 bases at V and 7 bases at J, with 15 bases in the middle. The DNA of the CDR3 is TGTGCCAGCAGTTTATCGGGGCAGGGTGTAGGTGGCTACACCTTC. It translates to CASSLSGQGVGGYTF.

The count of this clone is one. This chain joins TRBV30 and TRBJ2-1, with no clear D. The CDR3 runs to 16 residues. Germline CDR1 reads GTSNPN; CDR2 reads SVGIG (reference sequence). Trimming left V 4 bases short and J 2 bases short, with 18 bases between. CDR3: CAWTSDRSNTYNEQFF. Here the CDR3 DNA reads TGTGCCTGGACTTCTGACCGGAGTAACACCTACAATGAGCAGTTCTTC. The whole variable domain, remainder taken from reference TRBV30 and TRBJ2-1, is SQTIHQWPATLVQPVGSPLSLECTVEGTSNPNLYWYRQAAGRGLQLLFYSVGIGQISSEVPQNLSASRPQDRQFILSSKKLLLSDSGFYLCAWTSDRSNTYNEQFFGPGTRLTVL.

V usage is TRBV6-1 and J usage is TRBJ1-3; D ambiguous. There are 15 residues in the CDR3. V was shortened by 2 bases and J by 0 bases, with 8 bases between the two germline ends. The germline V gene has CDR1 MNHNS and CDR2 SASEGT. The CDR3 reads CASSEHRASGNTIYF. CDR3 nucleotide sequence: TGTGCCAGCAGTGAACACAGAGCCTCTGGAAACACCATATATTTT.

The J gene is TRBJ1-6, the V gene TRBV5-1, with D hard to call. The germline gives CDR1 SGHRS, CDR2 YFSETQ. The CDR3 sequence is 16 residues long. The V and J ends lost 0 bases and 2 bases respectively, with 9 bases between them. CDR3 nucleotide sequence: TGCGCCAGCAGCTTGGGTGGGGAAACCTATAATTCACCCCTCCACTTT. Amino acids: CASSLGGETYNSPLHF.

This clone occurred once. The chain employs TRBV6-5 and TRBJ1-3; no clear D. The CDR3 is 11 amino acids. V dropped 2 bases and J dropped 8 bases, with 4 bases sitting between them. From germline, CDR1 is MNHEY and CDR2 SVGAGI. The CDR3 nucleotides read TGTGCCAGCAGTTACCTCCACACCATATATTTT. Protein: CASSYLHTIYF.

The rearrangement joins TRBV7-2 to TRBJ2-3; D may match TRBD1 or TRBD2 (6 bases each). The CDR3 is 15 amino acids. Trimming removed 1 base from V and 2 bases from J, with 10 bases in between. Per the germline V gene, CDR1 is SGHTA and CDR2 is FQGNSA. CDR3 nucleotide sequence: TGTGCCAGCAGCTTAGGGGGGGCCCCCACAGATACGCAGTATTTT. It encodes CASSLGGAPTDTQYF.

The rearrangement uses TRBV6-5 and TRBJ2-2, with D uncertain. The germline V gene encodes CDR1 MNHEY and CDR2 SVGAGI. Trimming stripped 6 bases from V and 2 bases from J, with 13 bases between. This CDR3 is built from 15 residues. The CDR3 DNA reads as TGTGCCAGCAGGACAATTGGACCAAACACCGGGGAGCTGTTTTTT. Amino acids: CASRTIGPNTGELFF.

The chain combines TRBV7-2 with TRBJ2-2, with unresolved D. CDR3 length: 16 amino acids. Deletions cut 2 bases from V and 0 bases from J, with 10 bases between. Germline-derived CDR1 and CDR2 are SGHTA and FQGNSA. CDR3 bases: TGTGCCAGCAGCTTAACGCGGTACGCGAACACCGGGGAGCTGTTTTTT. Translating gives CASSLTRYANTGELFF.

The rearrangement joins TRBV18 to TRBJ2-7; 8 bases are a match to TRBD2. The CDR3 length is 15 residues. CDR1 is KGHSH and CDR2 is LQKENI in the germline V gene. V lost 8 bases, J lost 0 bases, and 9 bases stayed unmatched. The CDR3 DNA sequence: TGTGCCAGCGCTTATAGCGGGGCGAGCTCCTACGAGCAGTACTTC. It is translated as CASAYSGASSYEQYF.

The genes are TRBV11-2 and TRBJ2-1; 9 bases align to TRBD2. CDR3 length: 16 amino acids. Germline assignment: CDR1 SGHAT and CDR2 FQNNGV. J lost 1 base, V lost 3 bases, and 4 bases had no gene match. CDR3 in DNA: TGTGCCAGCAGCTTGACGGGACTAGCATCCTACAATGAGCAGTTCTTC. Translating gives CASSLTGLASYNEQFF.

The rearrangement joins TRBV6-2 or TRBV6-3 to TRBJ1-1; D not certain. CDR3 length: 14 residues. V gave up 0 bases and J gave up 1 base, with 6 bases separating them. The V gene's germline CDR1 is MNHEY and CDR2 SVGEGT. DNA of the CDR3: TGTGCCAGCAGTTACTCCGGCAAGAACACTGAAGCTTTCTTT. Translated: CASSYSGKNTEAFF.

Details on this clone: The same CDR3 can be traced to other DNA sequences in this sample. V usage is TRBV19 and J usage is TRBJ2-1; the D call may be TRBD1 or TRBD2 (5 bases each). CDR3 size: 12 residues. V was cut by 3 bases and J by 6 bases, with 6 bases left in between. Germline CDR1 is LNHDA and CDR2 is SQIVND (reference sequence). This chain's CDR3 is CASSIGANEQFF. The DNA for the CDR3 is TGTGCCAGTAGTATCGGGGCCAATGAGCAGTTCTTC.

On this clone itself: A read error may produce the germline difference seen at one junction end. The chain carries TRBV7-7 and TRBJ2-5; the D call may be TRBD1 or TRBD2 (5 bases each). This CDR3 is 15 amino acids long. CDR1 is SSHAT and CDR2 is FNYEAQ in the germline V gene (reference sequence). The CDR3 DNA follows: TGTGCTAGCAGCTTAGCGAAGGGGCCAGCAAAGACCCAGTACTTC. As protein: CASSLAKGPAKTQYF.